Below, one T cell receptor (beta chain) is given with its context. Its antigen is undetermined. This specimen comes from a study of vaccination and CD4 T cells after COVID-19. Study-wide context: Comprising six males and four females, the convalescent participants counted two Hispanic individuals among them.

Study observations and caveats: This study had few convalescent patients and no early post-infection samples.

With the Oncomine TCR Beta short-read assay, DNA from cultured CD4+ T cells was sequenced. Genomic DNA was isolated from cultured CD4+ T cells. From the PCR reads, TCRdb called clonotypes with MiXCR, one entry per CDR3 protein. The table includes about 12,000 distinct CDR3 sequences, around 21% detected once. Trimming took off 1 base at V and 5 bases at J, with 16 bases between the two ends. CDR3 length equals 16 residues. Germline CDR1 LGHNA, CDR2 YNFKEQ. This sample's treatment: roughly 10-day PBMC culture with coronavirus spike peptide pools or control peptides (ViraFEST assay). Under the ViraFEST approach, antigen-specific T cells were expanded with peptide pools and TCRs subsequently sequenced.

The V gene is TRBV4-2, the J gene TRBJ2-3; TRBD2 might be the D (7 bases). The sequence came from a human donor who received a COVID-19 vaccine. This material consisted of CD4+ T cells from blood, cultured in vitro, taken before SARS-CoV-2 vaccination. The CDR3 reads CASSQVFGGLGDTQYF. The DNA of the CDR3 is TGTGCCAGCAGCCAAGTGTTCGGGGGGCTTGGAGATACGCAGTATTTT.